This T cell receptor beta chain derives from a study of cytomegalovirus exposure and HLA in healthy donors. Findings and limits, study-wide: Fewer than 200 TCR beta chains were listed as cytomegalovirus-associated. In vitro experiments confirmed that three CMV-associated chains were specific for CMV antigens. The classifier, whose performance was assessed in both the original and validation cohorts, reportedly diagnosed cytomegalovirus status with high specificity and sensitivity.

Method: immunoSEQ multiplex PCR; TCRdb's copy keeps in-frame clones and lacks some. This sample has 250,000 to 300,000 clones; 90% occur once, and the top ten carry 0.37%. In the case of this clone: Its antigen is as yet unknown.

Among the roughly 120 subjects of the validation cohort, separate from the approximately 660-subject first cohort, were the donors. The clonotype originates from a woman aged 18-35 years in good health and CMV-seronegative. Sequencing input: PBMCs.

The CDR3 DNA sequence: TGCGCCAGCAGCCAAGTAGCAGGGGGGAACATTCAGTACTTC. As protein: CASSQVAGGNIQYF. The chain links TRBV4-1 to TRBJ2-4, with a possible D match to TRBD1 (7 bases). V was pared by 1 base and J by 7 bases, with 11 bases between. There are 14 residues in the CDR3. Germline V gives CDR1 MGHRA, CDR2 YSYEKL.